This T cell receptor beta chain was sequenced during a study of T cell changes during pregnancy in multiple sclerosis (dated by TCRdb to about 2019). Some background on the complete study: In women with multiple sclerosis, the researchers looked at how the T cell repertoire shifted as pregnancy progressed.

Receptor libraries were prepared by the immunoSEQ multiplex PCR assay. Held by TCRdb, this immuneACCESS table contains in-frame sequences only and omits some clones. Under half of the omission traces to an unresolved V gene where checked; the cause of the rest is unknown. The sample contains around 30,000 clones, 89% of them found a single time. The ten largest account for over 9.5% of the sample. A note on this clone: Its antigen is currently not known. The input lacks base qualities; no much larger clone sits a single base away.

From a lookup of the germline V gene (reference sequence), CDR1 and CDR2 are MNHNY and SVGAGI. V ends up 1 base short and J 6 bases short, with an unmatched junction base count of 2. The CDR3, cysteine through phenylalanine, is 14 amino acids long. The read is trimmed to its CDR3 DNA, 42 bases read in frame from base 1. The V gene is TRBV6-6 and the J gene is TRBJ2-1; 8 bases in the junction line up with TRBD1. This receptor was taken from a female donor with multiple sclerosis, enrolled in a pregnancy study. The sequences come from CD8+ T cells from peripheral blood mononuclear cells, collected in the second trimester of pregnancy. The DNA sequence is given as TGTGCCAGCAGTTACTACGGACAGGGCAATGAGCAGTTCTTC. This is translated as CASSYYGQGNEQFF.